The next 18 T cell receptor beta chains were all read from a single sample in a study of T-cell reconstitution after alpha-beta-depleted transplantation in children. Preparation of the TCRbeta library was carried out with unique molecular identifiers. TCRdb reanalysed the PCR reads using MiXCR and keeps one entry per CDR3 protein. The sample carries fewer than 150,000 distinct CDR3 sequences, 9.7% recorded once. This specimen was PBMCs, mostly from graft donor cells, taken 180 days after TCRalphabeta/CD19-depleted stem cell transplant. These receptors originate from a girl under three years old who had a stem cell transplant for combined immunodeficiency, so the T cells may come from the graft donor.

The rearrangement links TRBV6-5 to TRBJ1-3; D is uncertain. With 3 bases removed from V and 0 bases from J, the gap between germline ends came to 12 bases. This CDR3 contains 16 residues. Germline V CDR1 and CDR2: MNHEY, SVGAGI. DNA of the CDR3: TGTGCCAGCAGTTATCGTGCCGTGCTCTCTGGAAACACCATATATTTT. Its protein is CASSYRAVLSGNTIYF.

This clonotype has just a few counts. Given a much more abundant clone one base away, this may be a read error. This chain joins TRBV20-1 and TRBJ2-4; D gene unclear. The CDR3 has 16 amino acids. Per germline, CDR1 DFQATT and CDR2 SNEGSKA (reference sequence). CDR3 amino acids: CSARDGPGEAKNSQYF. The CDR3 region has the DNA TGCAGTGCTAGAGACGGGCCGGGTGAAGCCAAAAACAGTCAGTACTTC.

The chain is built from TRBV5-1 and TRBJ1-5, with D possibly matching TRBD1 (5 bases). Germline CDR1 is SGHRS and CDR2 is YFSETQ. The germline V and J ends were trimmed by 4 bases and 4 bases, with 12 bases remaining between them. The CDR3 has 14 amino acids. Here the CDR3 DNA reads TGCGCCAGCAGCCGGGACGGCCTAAATCAGCCCCAGCATTTT. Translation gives CASSRDGLNQPQHF.

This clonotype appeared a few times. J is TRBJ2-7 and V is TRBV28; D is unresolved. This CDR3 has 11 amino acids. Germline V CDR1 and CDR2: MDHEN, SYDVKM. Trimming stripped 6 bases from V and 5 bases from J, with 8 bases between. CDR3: CASSARDEQYF. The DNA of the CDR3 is TGTGCCAGCAGCGCCCGAGACGAGCAGTACTTC.

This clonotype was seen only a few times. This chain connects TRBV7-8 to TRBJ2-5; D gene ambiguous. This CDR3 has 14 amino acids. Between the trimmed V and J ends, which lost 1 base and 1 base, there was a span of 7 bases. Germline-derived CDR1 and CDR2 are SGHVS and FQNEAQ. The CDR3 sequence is CASSLGVVQETQYF. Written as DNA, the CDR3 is TGTGCCAGCAGCTTAGGGGTGGTCCAAGAGACCCAGTACTTC.

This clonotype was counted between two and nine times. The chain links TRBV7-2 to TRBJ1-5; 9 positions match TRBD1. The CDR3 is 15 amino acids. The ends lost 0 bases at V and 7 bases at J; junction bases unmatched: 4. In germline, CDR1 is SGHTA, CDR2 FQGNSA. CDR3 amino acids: CASSLAGQGGQPQHF. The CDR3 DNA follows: TGTGCCAGCAGCTTAGCGGGACAGGGTGGACAGCCCCAGCATTTT.

The CDR3, as DNA: TGTGCCAGCAGCCAAGGGCCGGGACTAGCGGCCTACAATGAGCAGTTCTTC. As protein: CASSQGPGLAAYNEQFF. The V call is TRBV3-1, the J call TRBJ2-1; 11 bases fit TRBD2. CDR3 length equals 17 residues. J lost 2 bases, V lost 1 base, and 4 bases had no gene match. Germline-derived CDR1 and CDR2 are LGHDT and YNNKEL (reference sequence).

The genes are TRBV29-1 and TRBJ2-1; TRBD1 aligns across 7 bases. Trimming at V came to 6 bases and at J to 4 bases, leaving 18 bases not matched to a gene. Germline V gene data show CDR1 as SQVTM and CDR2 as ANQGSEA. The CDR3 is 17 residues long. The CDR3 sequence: CSVGRSFGGQLYNEQFF. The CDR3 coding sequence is TGCAGCGTGGGTCGTTCCTTTGGGGGACAGCTGTACAATGAGCAGTTCTTC.

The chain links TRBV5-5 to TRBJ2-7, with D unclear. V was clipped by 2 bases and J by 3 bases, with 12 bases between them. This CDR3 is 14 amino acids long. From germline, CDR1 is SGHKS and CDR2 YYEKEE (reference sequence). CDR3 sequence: CASSLPLDGYEQYF. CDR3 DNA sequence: TGTGCCAGCAGCTTACCCCTCGACGGCTACGAGCAGTACTTC.

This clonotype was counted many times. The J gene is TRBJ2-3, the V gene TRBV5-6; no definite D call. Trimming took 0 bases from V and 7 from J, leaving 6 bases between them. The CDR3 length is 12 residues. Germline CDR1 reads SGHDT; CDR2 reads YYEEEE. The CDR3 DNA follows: TGTGCCAGCAGCTTGGACGCAAATACGCAGTATTTT. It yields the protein CASSLDANTQYF.

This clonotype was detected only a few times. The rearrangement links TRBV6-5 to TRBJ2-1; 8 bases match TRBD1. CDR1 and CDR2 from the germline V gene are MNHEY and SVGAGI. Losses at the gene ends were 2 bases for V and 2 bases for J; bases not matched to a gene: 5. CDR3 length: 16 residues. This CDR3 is CASSYLRGPAYNEQFF. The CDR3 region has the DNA TGTGCCAGCAGTTACCTCAGGGGGCCCGCCTACAATGAGCAGTTCTTC.

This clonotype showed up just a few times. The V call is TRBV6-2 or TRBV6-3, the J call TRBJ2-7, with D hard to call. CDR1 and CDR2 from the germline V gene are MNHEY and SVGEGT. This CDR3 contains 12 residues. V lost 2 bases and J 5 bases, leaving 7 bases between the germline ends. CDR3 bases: TGTGCCAGCAGTTACACGGAGAACGAGCAGTACTTC. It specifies CASSYTENEQYF.

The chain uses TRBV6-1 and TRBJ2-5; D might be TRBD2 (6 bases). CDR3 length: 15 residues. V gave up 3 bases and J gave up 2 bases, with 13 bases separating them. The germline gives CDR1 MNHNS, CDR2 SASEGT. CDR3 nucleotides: TGTGCCAGCAGTGAGGTGCAGGGAGGTCAAGAGACCCAGTACTTC. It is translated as CASSEVQGGQETQYF.

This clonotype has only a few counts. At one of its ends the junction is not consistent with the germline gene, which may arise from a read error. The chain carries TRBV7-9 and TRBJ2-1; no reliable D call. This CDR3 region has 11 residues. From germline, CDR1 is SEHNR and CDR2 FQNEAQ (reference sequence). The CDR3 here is CASSSDFAHRF. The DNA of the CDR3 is TGTGCCAGCAGCTCAGACTTCGCTCATCGCTTC.

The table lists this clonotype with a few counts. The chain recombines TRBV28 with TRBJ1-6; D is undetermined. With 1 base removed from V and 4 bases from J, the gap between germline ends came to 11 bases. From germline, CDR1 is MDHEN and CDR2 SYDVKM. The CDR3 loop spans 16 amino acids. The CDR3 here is CASSLYSTQYNSPLHF. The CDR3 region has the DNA TGTGCCAGCAGTTTATACTCCACCCAATATAATTCACCCCTCCACTTT.

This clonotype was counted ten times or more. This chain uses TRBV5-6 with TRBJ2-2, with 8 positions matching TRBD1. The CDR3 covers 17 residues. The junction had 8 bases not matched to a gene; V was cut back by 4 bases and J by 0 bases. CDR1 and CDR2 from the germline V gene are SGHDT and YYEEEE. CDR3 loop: CASSGTGTGPNTGELFF. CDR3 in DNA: TGTGCCAGCAGCGGAACAGGGACAGGTCCGAACACCGGGGAGCTGTTTTTT. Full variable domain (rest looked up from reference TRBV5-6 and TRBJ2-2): DAGVTQSPTHLIKTRGQQVTLRCSPKSGHDTVSWYQQALGQGPQFIFQYYEEEERQRGNFPDRFSGHQFPNYSSELNVNALLLGDSALYLCASSGTGTGPNTGELFFGEGSRLTVL.

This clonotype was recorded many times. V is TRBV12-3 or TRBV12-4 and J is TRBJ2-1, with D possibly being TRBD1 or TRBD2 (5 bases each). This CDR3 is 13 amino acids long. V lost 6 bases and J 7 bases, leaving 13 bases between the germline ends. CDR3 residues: CASRGTKGNEQFF. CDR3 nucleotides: TGTGCCAGCAGGGGGACGAAGGGTAATGAGCAGTTCTTC.

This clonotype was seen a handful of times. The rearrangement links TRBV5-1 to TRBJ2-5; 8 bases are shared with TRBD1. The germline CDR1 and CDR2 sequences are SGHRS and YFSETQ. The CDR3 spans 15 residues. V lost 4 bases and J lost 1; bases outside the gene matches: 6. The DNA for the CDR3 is TGCGCCAGCAGCGTCGGAGGGACAGGCCAAGAGACCCAGTACTTC. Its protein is CASSVGGTGQETQYF.